The clone carrying this T cell receptor (beta chain) showed up just a few times. Germline CDR1 reads SGHAT; CDR2 reads FQNNGV. The CDR3 covers 15 residues. This record belongs to a study of blood T cells in healthy people across ages. A J-beta primer mix and a sample-barcoded 5' primer were used in a second PCR of roughly 6 to 11 cycles. TCRdb called the 5' RACE reads again in MiXCR, with one record for every CDR3 protein. This table has roughly 1,100,000 distinct CDR3 sequences, almost 25% appearing once. These records were also assigned to another study, of T cells of mothers and their children. According to that study: Overlap in related mother-child pairs always slightly exceeded unrelated pairs, never significantly.

This chain links TRBV11-2 with TRBJ2-1; maybe TRBD1 (7 bases). The J call may be in error: the DNA end matches TRBJ2-5 better. Input material: blood. The receptor's source is a girl aged 2 to 10 in good health. The CDR3 DNA reads TGTGCCAGCTATGCAACGGGGGACAGTCAAGAGACCCAGTACTTC. Protein product: CASYATGDSQETQYF.